This record looks at one TCR beta chain sequence and its context. Its cognate antigen is unknown. CDR3 length: 17 residues. V gave up 5 bases and J gave up 0 bases, with 17 bases separating them. Germline assignment: CDR1 PRHDT and CDR2 FYEKMQ (reference sequence). This record belongs to a study of cytomegalovirus exposure and HLA in healthy donors. Study details: The 90 to 150 validation repertoires used the same platform as the 666 first-cohort repertoires, a later analysis reported.

TCRdb's copy holds only in-frame clones and misses some; the assay was immunoSEQ multiplex PCR. Of 150,000 or so clones in the sample, 80% to 90% were seen once. Study findings and constraints: Cytomegalovirus association was listed for approximately 160 TCR beta chains. There were a few CMV-associated chains whose specificity for CMV antigens was confirmed in vitro. The study found most TCR sequences rare, yet found some public TCRs in many donors.

J is TRBJ2-1 and V is TRBV13; D is perhaps TRBD2 (6 bases). Sequencing used PBMCs. The sequence came from a man aged 18-30 years in good health and CMV-seropositive. The DNA for the CDR3 is TGTGCCAGCAGCCCCCCGGGTAGCGGCAGCTCCTACAATGAGCAGTTCTTC. Translation gives CASSPPGSGSSYNEQFF.